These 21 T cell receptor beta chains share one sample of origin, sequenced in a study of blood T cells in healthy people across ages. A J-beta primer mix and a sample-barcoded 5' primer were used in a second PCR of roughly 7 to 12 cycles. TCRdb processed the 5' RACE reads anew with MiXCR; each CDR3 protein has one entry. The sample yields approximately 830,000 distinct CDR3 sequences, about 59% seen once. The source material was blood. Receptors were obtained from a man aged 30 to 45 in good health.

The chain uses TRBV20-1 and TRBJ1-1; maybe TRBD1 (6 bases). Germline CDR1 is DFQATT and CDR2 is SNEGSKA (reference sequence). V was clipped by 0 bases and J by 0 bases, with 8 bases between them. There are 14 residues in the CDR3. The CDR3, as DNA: TGCAGTGCTAGAGACAGGGACATGAACACTGAAGCTTTCTTT. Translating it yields CSARDRDMNTEAFF.

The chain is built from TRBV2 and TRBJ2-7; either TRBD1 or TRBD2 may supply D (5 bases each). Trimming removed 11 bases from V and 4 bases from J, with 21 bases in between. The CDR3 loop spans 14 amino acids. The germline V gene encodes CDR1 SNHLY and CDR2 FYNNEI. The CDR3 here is CAVNLGTRGYEQYF. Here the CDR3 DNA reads TGTGCCGTCAACCTAGGGACGAGAGGATACGAGCAGTACTTC.

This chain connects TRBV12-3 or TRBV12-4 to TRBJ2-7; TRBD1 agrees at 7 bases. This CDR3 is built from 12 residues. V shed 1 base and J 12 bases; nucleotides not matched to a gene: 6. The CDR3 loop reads CASSLETGNLYF. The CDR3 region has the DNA TGTGCCAGCAGTTTAGAGACAGGGAATCTGTACTTC.

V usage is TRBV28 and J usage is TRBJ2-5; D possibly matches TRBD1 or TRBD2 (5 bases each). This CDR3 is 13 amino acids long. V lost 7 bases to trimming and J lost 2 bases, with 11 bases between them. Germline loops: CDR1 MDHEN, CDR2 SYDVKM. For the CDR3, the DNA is TGTGCCAGCATTACAGGCGGGCAAGAGACCCAGTACTTC. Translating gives CASITGGQETQYF.

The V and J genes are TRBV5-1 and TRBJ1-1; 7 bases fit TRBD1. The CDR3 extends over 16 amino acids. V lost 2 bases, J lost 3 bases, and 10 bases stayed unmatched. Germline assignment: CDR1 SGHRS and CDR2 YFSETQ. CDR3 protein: CASSLGGQSPDTEAFF. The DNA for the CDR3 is TGCGCCAGCAGCTTAGGGGGACAGAGCCCGGACACTGAAGCTTTCTTT. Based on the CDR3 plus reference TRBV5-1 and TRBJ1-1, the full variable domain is KAGVTQTPRYLIKTRGQQVTLSCSPISGHRSVSWYQQTPGQGLQFLFEYFSETQRNKGNFPGRFSGRQFSNSRSEMNVSTLELGDSALYLCASSLGGQSPDTEAFFGQGTRLTVV.

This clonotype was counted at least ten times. For the CDR3, the DNA is TGTGCCAGCAGCTTAGTGGGGGGAGCCGAAGCTTTCTTT. Its protein product is CASSLVGGAEAFF. This rearrangement joins TRBV7-2 to TRBJ1-1, with D possibly being TRBD1 (5 bases). Germline values: CDR1 SGHTA, CDR2 FQGNSA. The CDR3 sequence is 13 residues long. V was cut by 1 base and J by 8 bases, with 11 bases left in between. The full variable domain, with the rest looked up from reference TRBV7-2 and TRBJ1-1, is GAGVSQSPSNKVTEKGKDVELRCDPISGHTALYWYRQSLGQGLEFLIYFQGNSAPDKSGLPSDRFSAERTGGSVSTLTIQRTQQEDSAVYLCASSLVGGAEAFFGQGTRLTVV.

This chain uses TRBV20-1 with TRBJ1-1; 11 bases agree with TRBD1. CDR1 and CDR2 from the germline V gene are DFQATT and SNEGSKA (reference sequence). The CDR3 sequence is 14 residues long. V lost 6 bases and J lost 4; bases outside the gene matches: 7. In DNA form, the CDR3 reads TGCAGTGCCGATCCTGGGACAGGGGGCACTGAAGCTTTCTTT. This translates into CSADPGTGGTEAFF.

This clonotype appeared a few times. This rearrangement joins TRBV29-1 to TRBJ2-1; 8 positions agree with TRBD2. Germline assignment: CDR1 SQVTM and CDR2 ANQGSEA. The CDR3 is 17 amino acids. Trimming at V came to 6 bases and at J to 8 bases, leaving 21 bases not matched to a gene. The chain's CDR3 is CSVEYPPGTSSVDEQFF. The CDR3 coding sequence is TGCAGCGTCGAGTACCCACCGGGGACTAGTTCTGTGGATGAGCAGTTCTTC.

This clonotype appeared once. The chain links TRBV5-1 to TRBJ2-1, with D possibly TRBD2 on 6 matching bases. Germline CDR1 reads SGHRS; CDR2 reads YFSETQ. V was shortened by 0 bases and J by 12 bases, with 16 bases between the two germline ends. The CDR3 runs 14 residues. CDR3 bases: TGCGCCAGCAGCTTGGCGGTAGCGGCCGGGTCGCAGTTCTTC. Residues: CASSLAVAAGSQFF.

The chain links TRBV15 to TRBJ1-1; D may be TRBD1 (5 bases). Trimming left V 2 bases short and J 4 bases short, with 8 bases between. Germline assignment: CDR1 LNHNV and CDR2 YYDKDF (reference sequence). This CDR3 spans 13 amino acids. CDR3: CATSRTGPTEAFF. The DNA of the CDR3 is TGTGCCACCAGCAGAACAGGACCCACTGAAGCTTTCTTT. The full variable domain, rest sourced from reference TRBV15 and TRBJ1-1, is DAMVIQNPRYQVTQFGKPVTLSCSQTLNHNVMYWYQQKSSQAPKLLFHYYDKDFNNEADTPDNFQSRRPNTSFCFLDIRSPGLGDTAMYLCATSRTGPTEAFFGQGTRLTVV.

CDR3 nucleotide sequence: TGTGCCAGCAGCAAACCTCCAAGGACCTACGAGCAGTACTTC. Translation: CASSKPPRTYEQYF. The rearrangement links TRBV7-2 to TRBJ2-7; D not resolved. CDR1 SGHTA and CDR2 FQGNSA come from the germline V gene. The V end lost 5 bases, the J end lost 2 bases, and 13 bases lay between the germline ends. The CDR3 loop spans 14 amino acids.

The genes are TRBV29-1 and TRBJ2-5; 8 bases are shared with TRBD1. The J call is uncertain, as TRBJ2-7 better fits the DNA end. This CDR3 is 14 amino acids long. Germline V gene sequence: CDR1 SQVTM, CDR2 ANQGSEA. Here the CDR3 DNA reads TGCAGCGTTTTTATGCCGGGACAGGACTACGAGCAGTACTTC. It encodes CSVFMPGQDYEQYF.

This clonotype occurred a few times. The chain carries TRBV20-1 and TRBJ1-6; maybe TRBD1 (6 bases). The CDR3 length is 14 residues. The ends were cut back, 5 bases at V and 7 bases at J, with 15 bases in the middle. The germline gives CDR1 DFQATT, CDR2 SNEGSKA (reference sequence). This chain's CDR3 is CSAYTGSRNSPLHF. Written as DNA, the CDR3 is TGCAGTGCTTACACAGGGTCGAGGAATTCACCCCTCCACTTT.

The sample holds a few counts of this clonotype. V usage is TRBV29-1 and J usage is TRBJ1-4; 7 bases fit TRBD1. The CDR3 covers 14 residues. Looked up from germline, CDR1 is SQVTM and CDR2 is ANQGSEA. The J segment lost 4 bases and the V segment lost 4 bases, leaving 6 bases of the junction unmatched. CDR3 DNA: TGCAGCGTTGTCCCCTGGGACAGTAATGAAAAACTGTTTTTT. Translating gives CSVVPWDSNEKLFF.

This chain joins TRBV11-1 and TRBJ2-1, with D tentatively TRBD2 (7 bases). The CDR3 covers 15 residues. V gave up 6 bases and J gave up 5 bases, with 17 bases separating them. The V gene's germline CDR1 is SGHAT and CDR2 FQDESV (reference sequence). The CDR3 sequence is CASRRGGAVDNEQFF. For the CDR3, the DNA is TGTGCCAGCAGAAGGGGGGGGGCCGTGGACAATGAGCAGTTCTTC.

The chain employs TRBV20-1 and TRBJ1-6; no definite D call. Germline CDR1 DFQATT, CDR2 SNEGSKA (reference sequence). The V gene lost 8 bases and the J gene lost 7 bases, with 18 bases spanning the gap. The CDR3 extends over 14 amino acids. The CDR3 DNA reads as TGCAGTCCAACAACAGAGCCAAGGAATTCACCCCTCCACTTT. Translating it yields CSPTTEPRNSPLHF.

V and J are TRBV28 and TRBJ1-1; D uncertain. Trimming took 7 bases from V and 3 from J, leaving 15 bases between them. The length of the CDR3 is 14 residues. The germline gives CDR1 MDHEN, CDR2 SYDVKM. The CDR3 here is CASTSVGRHTEAFF. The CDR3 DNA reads TGTGCCAGCACCTCAGTGGGGAGGCACACTGAAGCTTTCTTT.

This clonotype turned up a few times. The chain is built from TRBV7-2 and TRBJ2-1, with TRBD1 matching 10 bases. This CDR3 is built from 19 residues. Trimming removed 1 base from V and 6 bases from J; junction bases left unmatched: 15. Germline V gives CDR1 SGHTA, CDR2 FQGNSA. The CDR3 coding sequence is TGTGCCAGCAGCTTAGAAGTAGGGACAGGGGTCTTTATGGTCAATGAGCAGTTCTTC. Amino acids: CASSLEVGTGVFMVNEQFF.

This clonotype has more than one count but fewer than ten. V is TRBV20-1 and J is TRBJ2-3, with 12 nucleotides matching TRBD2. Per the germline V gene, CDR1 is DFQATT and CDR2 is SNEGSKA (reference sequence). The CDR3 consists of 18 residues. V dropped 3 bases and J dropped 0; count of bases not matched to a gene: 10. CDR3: CSARVPGLAGHSTDTQYF. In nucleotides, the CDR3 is TGCAGTGCTAGGGTACCGGGACTAGCGGGTCATAGCACAGATACGCAGTATTTT.

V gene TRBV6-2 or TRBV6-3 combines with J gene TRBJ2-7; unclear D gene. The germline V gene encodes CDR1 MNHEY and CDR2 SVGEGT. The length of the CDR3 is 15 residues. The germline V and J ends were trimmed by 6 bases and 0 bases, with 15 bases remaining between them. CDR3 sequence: CASRPPRPSSYEQYF. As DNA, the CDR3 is TGTGCCAGCAGACCTCCCCGGCCTTCCTCCTACGAGCAGTACTTC.

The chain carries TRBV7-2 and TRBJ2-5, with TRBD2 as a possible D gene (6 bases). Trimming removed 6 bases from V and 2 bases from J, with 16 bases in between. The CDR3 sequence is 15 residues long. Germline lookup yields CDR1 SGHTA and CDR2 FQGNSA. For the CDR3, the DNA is TGTGCCAGCAGGCGCCTTAGCGGCCCTCAAGAGACCCAGTACTTC. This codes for CASRRLSGPQETQYF.